This T cell receptor beta chain was recovered during a study of T cell responses to AZD1222 COVID-19 vaccine. Some clones are missing from TCRdb's copy, which holds only in-frame ones; the method was immunoSEQ multiplex PCR. The sample lists 140,000 to 150,000 clones, approximately 93% occurring once. Study conclusions and caveats: Just a handful of AZD1222 recipients tested seropositive at baseline. Regions 160-218 and 743-854 dominated among vaccine-associated CD4 TCRs spanning spike. There were mostly white British donors and more females than males, and clonal diversity was possibly underestimated. Repertoire samples came only from after the peak T cell response.

The CDR3 contains 13 residues. The germline CDR1 and CDR2 sequences are SEHNR and FQNEAQ (reference sequence). Between the trimmed V and J ends, which lost 5 bases and 5 bases, there was a span of 10 bases. In regard to this clone: Its antigen is undetermined.

The material was peripheral blood, obtained on day 0 of AZD1222 vaccination. The TCR originated in an adult in good health. This chain joins TRBV7-9 and TRBJ1-5, with a possible D match to TRBD1 (5 bases). The CDR3 here is CASSHGQDQPQHF. CDR3 DNA: TGTGCCAGCAGCCACGGACAAGATCAGCCCCAGCATTTT.